This T cell receptor (beta chain) originates from a study of shared clonotypes between healthy human individuals. Regarding the study as a whole: Memory subsets generally showed lower estimated richness than naive subsets.

Cells designated naive CD8 were CD45RO-negative and were positively selected for CCR7, with terminally differentiated effector memory CD45RA+ cells excluded. As regards this clone: The antigen is unknown.

CDR3 size: 13 residues. The germline V gene has CDR1 MNHEY and CDR2 SMNVEV (reference sequence). Trimming pared 10 bases from V and 2 bases from J, leaving 15 bases between. Profiled with immunoSEQ multiplex PCR; TCRdb holds only in-frame clones, not every one. The table lists about 680,000 clones, roughly 94% of them singletons. The rearrangement joins TRBV27 to TRBJ2-7, with D perhaps matching TRBD2 (5 bases). Sample: naive CD8+ T cells sorted from blood. The TCR was taken from a man aged 25-45 years in good health. CDR3 sequence reads: CATSLGETYEQYF. The CDR3 region has the DNA TGTGCCACCTCCCTCGGGGAGACCTACGAGCAGTACTTC.